The rows below give T cell receptor beta chains drawn from one sample of a study of beta chain features in type 1 diabetes. Some clones are missing from TCRdb's copy, which holds only in-frame ones; the method was immunoSEQ multiplex PCR. Of about 620,000 clones listed, about a sixth are singletons. The sequenced sample was naive CD4+ T cells from blood. All receptors come from a man younger than 30 in good health. The CDR3 runs from the conserved cysteine through the conserved F or W. Each record gives: CDR3 DNA, CDR3 protein, CDR3 length, J gene, D gene, clone size, V gene. The D gene is left open where the match is weak. Size is stated for part of the rows, as once, few or many counts, or as a class when the clone is expanded.

TGTGCCAGCAGGGGTGGGACCCTCGCCATCTACGAGCAGTACTTC	CASRGGTLAIYEQYF	15	TRBJ2-7	NA	few	TRBV7-9
TGCGCCAGCAGCCAAGGGGGATGGGAGACCCAGTACTTC	CASSQGGWETQYF	13	TRBJ2-5	NA	few	TRBV4-1
TGCGCCAGCAGCCCCCGGGAGGGGACGAGGGATACGCAGTATTTT	CASSPREGTRDTQYF	15	TRBJ2-3	TRBD2	many	TRBV4-3
TGTGCCAGCAGCCCCGTCGGGAGTACGAACACCGGGGAGCTGTTTTTT	CASSPVGSTNTGELFF	16	TRBJ2-2	NA	few	TRBV5-5
TGCGCCAGCAGCCTCCTGAGGGATACGCAGTATTTT	CASSLLRDTQYF	12	TRBJ2-3	NA	NA	TRBV5-1
TGCAGTGCGGGGAATCGAGAGACCCAGTACTTC	CSAGNRETQYF	11	TRBJ2-5	NA	NA	TRBV20-1
TGTGCCAGCAGCTTTGGACGGGAGACGCCCCAGCATTTT	CASSFGRETPQHF	13	TRBJ1-5	NA	NA	TRBV25-1
TGTGCCAGCAGTTCCTCTCAGGGGGGGCCCTACTTC	CASSSSQGGPYF	12	TRBJ2-5	NA	few	TRBV6-5
TGCAGCGGCCGGGACAGGGGGCTTGTTACTGAAGCTTTCTTT	CSGRDRGLVTEAFF	14	TRBJ1-1	TRBD1	NA	TRBV29-1
TGTGCCAGCAGTAGAACAGGGACTACCCCGGCCGGCTACACCTTC	CASSRTGTTPAGYTF	15	TRBJ1-2	NA	few	TRBV27
TGTGCCAGCAGTTTAAAGGGCGAGGGTCATGGCTACACCTTC	CASSLKGEGHGYTF	14	TRBJ1-2	NA	NA	TRBV27
TGTGCCAGCAGCAACGGCAGCCCCTCGACGTACGAGCAGTACTTC	CASSNGSPSTYEQYF	15	TRBJ2-7	NA	few	TRBV21-1
TGTGCCAGCAGCTTAGCGCGCAGATACGAGCAGTACTTC	CASSLARRYEQYF	13	TRBJ2-7	NA	NA	TRBV7-2
TGCGCCAGCAGGTCAGTGGGGACAGGATTATCCTACGAGCAGTACTTC	CASRSVGTGLSYEQYF	16	TRBJ2-7	TRBD1	NA	TRBV4-1
TGTGCCAGCAGGCGGACAGGGGGCGCAGGAGACTACACCTTC	CASRRTGGAGDYTF	14	TRBJ1-2	TRBD1	few	TRBV7-2
TGTGCCAGCAGCCCAACCCCGGGACAGGGGAACTATGGCTACACCTTC	CASSPTPGQGNYGYTF	16	TRBJ1-2	TRBD1	few	TRBV5-4
TGTGCCAGCAGCTTAGGGCCGGACTCGGGCGCTTTCTTT	CASSLGPDSGAFF	13	TRBJ1-1	NA	few	TRBV7-2
TGCGCCAGTCGCCGAGGGGCAGTGGACGAGCAGTACTTC	CASRRGAVDEQYF	13	TRBJ2-7	NA	NA	TRBV5-1
TGTGCCTGGAGTGCAAAAGGGACAGGGAGGGTACACGGCTACACCTTC	CAWSAKGTGRVHGYTF	16	TRBJ1-2	TRBD1	few	TRBV30
TGTGCCAGCTCACCACGGGATACGAACACCGGGGAGCTGTTTTTT	CASSPRDTNTGELFF	15	TRBJ2-2	NA	NA	TRBV18
TGTGCCAGCAGCTCCGGACAGGGGGCTCGGTATGGCTACACCTTC	CASSSGQGARYGYTF	15	TRBJ1-2	TRBD1	NA	TRBV7-2
TGTGCCAGCTCACCAAGACAGGGCGGGTCGAAGAACACTGAAGCTTTCTTT	CASSPRQGGSKNTEAFF	17	TRBJ1-1	TRBD1	few	TRBV18
TGTGCCAGCAGTACGGGGATTATCAATCAGCCCCAGCATTTT	CASSTGIINQPQHF	14	TRBJ1-5	NA	NA	TRBV6-6
TGTGCCAGCAGTTTTGTGGGAAGCCGCGAGCAGTACTTC	CASSFVGSREQYF	13	TRBJ2-7	NA	NA	TRBV28
TGTGCCAGCAGAGGGACAGGGGTGGATAATTCACCCCTCCACTTT	CASRGTGVDNSPLHF	15	TRBJ1-6	TRBD1	NA	TRBV2
TGTGCCAGCAGCGGGGGACAGGGGGCGAATCAGCCCCAGCATTTT	CASSGGQGANQPQHF	15	TRBJ1-5	TRBD1	once	TRBV9
TGTGCCAGCAGCTTAGTACCTATTAAGGAGACCCAGTACTTC	CASSLVPIKETQYF	14	TRBJ2-5	NA	few	TRBV7-2
TGTGCCAGCTCACCAAGAGAAGAGACCCAGTACTTC	CASSPREETQYF	12	TRBJ2-5	NA	NA	TRBV18
TGTGCCAGCAGCTTACCCCTCATGAACACTGAAGCTTTCTTT	CASSLPLMNTEAFF	14	TRBJ1-1	NA	NA	TRBV7-9
TGTGCCATCAGTGCAGGACGGACTGAAGCTTTCTTT	CAISAGRTEAFF	12	TRBJ1-1	NA	once	TRBV10-3
TGTGCCTGGACTCCGGTGAACTATGGCTACACCTTC	CAWTPVNYGYTF	12	TRBJ1-2	NA	NA	TRBV30
TGCGCCAGCAGCTCTGCAGGGGGCGCGAACACCGGGGAGCTGTTTTTT	CASSSAGGANTGELFF	16	TRBJ2-2	TRBD1	NA	TRBV5-1
TGTGCCAGCGAAGCGGGATCGAGAACCGGGGAGCTGTTTTTT	CASEAGSRTGELFF	14	TRBJ2-2	TRBD2	NA	TRBV9